This T cell receptor beta chain was sequenced for a study of cytomegalovirus exposure and HLA in healthy donors. The study, taken as a whole, reports: The authors judged a highly shared variant cluster likely a sequencing artifact. According to a later analysis, most TCR beta chains associated with CMV appeared HLA-restricted.

About this clone: The antigen is unknown.

A multiplex PCR was run with 60 Vbeta primers and 13 Jbeta primers. Original data processing: In a later analysis, of roughly 73 million unique beta chains, roughly 9.9 million appeared in at least two donors. Clones were read by immunoSEQ multiplex PCR, and TCRdb kept only the in-frame ones, dropping some. The DNA gave D and trimming, while V, J and clone size come from that table. The sample gives about 50,000 clones, around 70% of which show up once; approximately 10% is in the top ten. Although they were nominally healthy when sampled, donors likely had unrecorded immune exposures. Sequenced sample: PBMCs. The origin of this receptor is a woman aged 45-59 years in good health and CMV-seronegative.

The CDR3 sequence: CASRLRGETQYF. The CDR3, as DNA: TGTGCAAGTCGCTTGCGGGGAGAGACCCAGTACTTC. The chain carries TRBV12-2 and TRBJ2-5; the table's D gene call, TRBD2, was not cross checked with the DNA. TRBV12-2 is listed as a pseudogene. This CDR3 has 12 amino acids.